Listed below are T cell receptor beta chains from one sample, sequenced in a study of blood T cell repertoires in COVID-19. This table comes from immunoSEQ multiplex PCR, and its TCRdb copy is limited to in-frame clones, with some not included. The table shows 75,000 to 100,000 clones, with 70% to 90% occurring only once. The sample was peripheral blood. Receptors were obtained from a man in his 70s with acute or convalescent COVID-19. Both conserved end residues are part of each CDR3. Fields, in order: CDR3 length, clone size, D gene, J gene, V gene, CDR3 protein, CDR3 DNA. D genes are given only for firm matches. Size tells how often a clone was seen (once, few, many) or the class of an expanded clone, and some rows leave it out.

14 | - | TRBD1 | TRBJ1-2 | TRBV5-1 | CASSSGQGAVGYTF | TGCGCCAGCAGCTCGGGACAGGGGGCCGTTGGCTACACCTTC
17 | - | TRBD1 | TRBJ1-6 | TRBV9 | CASSVGSQGADNSPLHF | TGTGCCAGCAGCGTAGGTTCGCAGGGGGCCGATAATTCACCCCTCCACTTT
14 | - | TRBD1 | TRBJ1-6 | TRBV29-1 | CSVKTGGTNSPLHF | TGCAGCGTAAAAACAGGGGGGACGAATTCACCCCTCCACTTT
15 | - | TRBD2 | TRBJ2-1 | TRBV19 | CASSVAGGPYNEQFF | TGTGCCAGTAGTGTAGCGGGAGGGCCCTACAATGAGCAGTTCTTC
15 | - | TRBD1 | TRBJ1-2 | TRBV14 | CASSQSTGESYGYTF | TGTGCCAGCAGCCAATCGACAGGGGAGTCCTATGGCTACACCTTC
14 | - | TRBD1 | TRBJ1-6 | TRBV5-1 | CASSETGSNSPLHF | TGCGCCAGCAGCGAGACAGGGAGCAATTCACCCCTCCACTTT
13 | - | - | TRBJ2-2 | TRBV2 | CASTKERTGELFF | TGTGCCAGCACGAAGGAGAGGACCGGGGAGCTGTTTTTT
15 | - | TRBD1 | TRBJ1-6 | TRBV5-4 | CASSLAGTGGSPLHF | TGTGCCAGCAGCCTAGCCGGGACAGGGGGATCACCCCTCCACTTT
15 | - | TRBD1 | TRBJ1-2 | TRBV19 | CATYGTEAQRGGYTF | TGTGCCACCTACGGGACAGAAGCTCAAAGGGGTGGCTACACCTTC
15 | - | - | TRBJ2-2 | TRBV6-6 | CASRPEGRQIGELFF | TGTGCCAGCAGACCAGAGGGGAGGCAAATCGGGGAGCTGTTTTTT
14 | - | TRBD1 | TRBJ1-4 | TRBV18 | CASSPTGTGEKLFF | TGTGCCAGCTCACCAACCGGGACAGGTGAAAAACTGTTTTTT
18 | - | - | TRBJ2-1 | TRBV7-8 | CASGPRVGGRQGSNEQFF | TGTGCCAGCGGACCTCGGGTGGGGGGACGACAGGGCAGCAATGAGCAGTTCTTC
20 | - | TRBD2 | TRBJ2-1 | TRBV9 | CASSVDPIARGLAGSGEQFF | TGTGCCAGCAGCGTAGACCCGATCGCTCGAGGACTAGCGGGATCTGGTGAGCAGTTCTTC
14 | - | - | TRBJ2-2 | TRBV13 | CASSRRENTGELFF | TGTGCCAGCAGCAGAAGAGAGAACACCGGGGAGCTGTTTTTT
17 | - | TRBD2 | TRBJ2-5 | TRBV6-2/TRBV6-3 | CASSYSPGLAGPETQYF | TGTGCCAGCAGTTACTCGCCTGGACTAGCGGGCCCCGAGACCCAGTACTTC
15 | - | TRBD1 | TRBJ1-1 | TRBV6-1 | CASSERQGIRTEAFF | TGTGCCAGCAGTGAACGACAGGGGATTAGGACTGAAGCTTTCTTT
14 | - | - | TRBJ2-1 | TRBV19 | CASATGRSLNEQFF | TGTGCCAGTGCCACAGGGCGATCCCTCAATGAGCAGTTCTTC
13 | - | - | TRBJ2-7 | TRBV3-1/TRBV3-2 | CASSQGGVYEQYF | TGTGCCAGCAGCCAAGGGGGGGTCTACGAGCAGTACTTC
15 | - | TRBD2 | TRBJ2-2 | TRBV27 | CASSLASGKAGELFF | TGTGCCAGCAGTTTAGCTAGCGGGAAGGCCGGGGAGCTGTTTTTT
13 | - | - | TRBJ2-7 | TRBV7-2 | CASSVQGLYEQYF | TGTGCCAGCAGCGTACAAGGACTCTACGAGCAGTACTTC
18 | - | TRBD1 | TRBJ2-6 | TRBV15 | CATSIDGQAVAGANVLTF | TGTGCCACCAGCATCGACGGACAGGCCGTTGCGGGGGCCAACGTCCTGACTTTC
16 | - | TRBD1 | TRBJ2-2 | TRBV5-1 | CASSLLGQGNTGELFF | TGCGCCAGCAGCTTATTAGGACAGGGGAACACCGGGGAGCTGTTTTTT
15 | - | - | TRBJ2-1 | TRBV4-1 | CASSPNRFSYNEQFF | TGCGCCAGCAGCCCGAACAGGTTCTCCTACAATGAGCAGTTCTTC
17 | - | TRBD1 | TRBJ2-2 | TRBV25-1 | CASSPGGQGILAGELFF | TGTGCCAGCAGTCCCGGGGGACAGGGGATCCTGGCCGGGGAGCTGTTTTTT
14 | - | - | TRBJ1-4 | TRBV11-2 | CASSLDPTGEKLFF | TGTGCCAGCAGCTTAGATCCGACGGGTGAAAAACTGTTTTTT
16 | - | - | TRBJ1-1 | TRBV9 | CASSVVPQGLNTEAFF | TGTGCCAGCAGCGTAGTCCCACAGGGTTTGAACACTGAAGCTTTCTTT
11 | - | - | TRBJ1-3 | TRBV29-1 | CSTGQGNTIYF | TGCAGCACCGGACAGGGAAACACCATATATTTT
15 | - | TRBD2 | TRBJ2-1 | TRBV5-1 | CASSIAGLEVSEQFF | TGCGCCAGCAGCATAGCGGGACTAGAAGTATCCGAGCAGTTCTTC
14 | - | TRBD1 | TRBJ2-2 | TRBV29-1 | CSVRDRGHTGELFF | TGCAGCGTCAGGGACAGGGGGCACACCGGGGAGCTGTTTTTT
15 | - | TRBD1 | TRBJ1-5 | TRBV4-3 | CASSQNRGLDQPQHF | TGCGCCAGCAGCCAGAACAGGGGGCTGGATCAGCCCCAGCATTTT
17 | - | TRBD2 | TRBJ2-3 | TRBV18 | CASSPGLAAGGRDTQYF | TGTGCCAGCTCACCAGGACTAGCAGCGGGAGGGAGAGATACGCAGTATTTT
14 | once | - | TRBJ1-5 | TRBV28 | CASRGHTGSQPQHF | TGTGCCAGCCGCGGACATACCGGGAGTCAGCCCCAGCATTTT
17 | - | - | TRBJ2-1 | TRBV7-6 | CASSRGTGSDSYNEQFF | TGTGCCAGCAGCCGAGGGACTGGGAGTGATTCCTACAATGAGCAGTTCTTC
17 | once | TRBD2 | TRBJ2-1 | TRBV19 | CASSKTSGQSSYNEQFF | TGTGCCAGTAGCAAGACTAGCGGGCAGAGCTCCTACAATGAGCAGTTCTTC
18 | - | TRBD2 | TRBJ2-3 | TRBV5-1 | CASSLEGTSGSLSDTQYF | TGCGCCAGCAGCTTGGAGGGGACTAGCGGGAGTCTCTCAGATACGCAGTATTTT
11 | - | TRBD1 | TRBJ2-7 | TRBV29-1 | CSVARGLEQYF | TGCAGCGTTGCCAGGGGGCTTGAGCAGTACTTC
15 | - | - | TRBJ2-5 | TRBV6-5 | CASSSPSANQETQYF | TGTGCCAGCAGTTCCCCGAGCGCGAACCAAGAGACCCAGTACTTC
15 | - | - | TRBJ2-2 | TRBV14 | CASSQQGGFTGELFF | TGTGCCAGCAGCCAACAGGGCGGCTTCACCGGGGAGCTGTTTTTT
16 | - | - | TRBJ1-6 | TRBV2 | CARREDISSYNSPLHF | TGTGCCAGGCGGGAGGACATTAGCTCCTATAATTCACCCCTCCACTTT
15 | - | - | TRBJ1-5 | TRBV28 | CASSLYAPEGQPQHF | TGTGCCAGCAGTTTATACGCCCCCGAGGGTCAGCCCCAGCATTTT
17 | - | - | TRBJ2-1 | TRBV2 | CASSEAAGGTFYNEQFF | TGTGCCAGCAGTGAAGCGGCGGGCGGGACTTTCTACAATGAGCAGTTCTTC
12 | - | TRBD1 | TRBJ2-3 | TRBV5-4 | CAGQDDTDTQYF | TGTGCCGGACAGGACGACACAGATACGCAGTATTTT
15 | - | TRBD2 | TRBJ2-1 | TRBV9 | CASSVFSGSFDEQFF | TGTGCCAGCAGCGTTTTTAGCGGGAGTTTCGATGAGCAGTTCTTC
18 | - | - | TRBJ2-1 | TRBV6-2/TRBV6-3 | CASSYSSGGFPPNNEQFF | TGTGCCAGCAGTTACTCATCGGGGGGCTTCCCTCCTAACAATGAGCAGTTCTTC
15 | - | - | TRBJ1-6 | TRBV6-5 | CASSYSGTPNSPLHF | TGTGCCAGCAGTTACTCCGGGACACCAAATTCACCCCTCCACTTT
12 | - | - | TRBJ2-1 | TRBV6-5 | CASSASYNEQFF | TGTGCCTCTAGCGCTTCCTACAATGAGCAGTTCTTC
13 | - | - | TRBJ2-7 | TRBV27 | CASSLLGGHEQYF | TGTGCCAGCAGCCTACTAGGGGGACACGAGCAGTACTTC
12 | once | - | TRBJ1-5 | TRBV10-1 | CASSASNQPQHF | TGCGCCAGCAGCGCGAGCAATCAGCCCCAGCATTTT
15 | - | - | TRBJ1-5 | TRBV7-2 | CASSKKTGNNQPQHF | TGTGCCAGCAGCAAAAAGACAGGTAACAATCAGCCCCAGCATTTT
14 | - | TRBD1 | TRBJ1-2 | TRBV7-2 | CASSFGTGGGGYTF | TGTGCCAGCAGCTTTGGGACAGGGGGCGGTGGCTACACCTTC
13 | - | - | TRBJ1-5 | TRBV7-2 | CASSSFSNQPQHF | TGTGCCAGCAGCTCCTTTAGCAATCAGCCCCAGCATTTT
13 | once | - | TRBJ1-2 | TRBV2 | CASRGAGRSGYTF | TGTGCCAGCCGAGGAGCGGGGCGTTCGGGCTACACCTTC
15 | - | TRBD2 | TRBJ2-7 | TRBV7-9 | CASSIGGDASYEQYF | TGTGCCAGCAGTATCGGGGGGGATGCATCCTACGAGCAGTACTTC
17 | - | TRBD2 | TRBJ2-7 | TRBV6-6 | CASSRHSLAGVTYEQYF | TGTGCCAGCAGTCGACATTCACTAGCGGGGGTAACCTACGAGCAGTACTTC
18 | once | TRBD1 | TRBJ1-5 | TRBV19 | CASRSTGIRFFSNQPQHF | TGTGCCTCACGCTCGACAGGGATTCGATTTTTCAGCAATCAGCCCCAGCATTTT